This T cell receptor (beta chain) came from a study of blood T cell repertoires in COVID-19 (dated by TCRdb to about 2020). Broadly, across the study: Collaborator samples came from the United States, Italy and Spain and covered acute and convalescent phases of COVID-19. The prospective study material was composed of cDNA or gDNA derived from T cells, B-cell-depleted T cells, or PBMCs. The dataset comprised deeply sampled blood TCRbeta repertoires from subjects exposed to, actively infected with, or recovered from COVID-19. The repertoires were made available in a free public database intended to serve as a resource for research on the immune response to SARS-CoV-2. Samples were obtained from the ongoing ImmuneRACE study (first 160 participants) and from 1,200 or so subjects provided by 6 global collaborators. The sample metadata nearly always contained a de-identified subject ID, COVID-19 status, age in years and sex. Where available, HLA class I and class II types were taken from metadata supplied by the sample provider and were not determined by assay-based typing. Broader findings and caveats from the paper: The amount of clinical and demographic metadata varied by source and participant and was provided uncurated.

TCRbeta CDR3 regions were amplified from genomic DNA by means of the immunoSEQ Assay, a bias-controlled multiplex PCR. The authors' analysis ran thus. The number of nucleated cells in each sample was estimated from the amplification of reference gene primers within the assay. To quantify the absolute abundance of each unique TCRbeta CDR3 rearrangement, sequence reads were collapsed and filtered. For each sample, productive Simpson clonality was calculated as the square root of Simpson's diversity index over productive rearrangements. Sourced from immuneACCESS, this table was stored by TCRdb with only in-frame sequences that have V and J called. A share of the clones is absent; for the studies checked, an unresolved V gene accounts for under half, and the remainder has no known explanation. V and J calls plus clone size are reproduced from that table; the DNA served to infer D and trimming. The sample has roughly 400,000 clones on record, approximately 90% of them singletons. The leading ten clones occupy about 0.9% of the sample.

Remarks on this clone: Its target antigen remains unknown. It has no much larger one-base neighbor in the sample; base qualities were not kept.

Enrolling through a virtual design, the prospective study's participants ranged in age from roughly 18 to 95 years and lived across roughly 23 United States geographic areas. In the prospective study, cohorts were assigned on the basis of participant-reported clinical history obtained from a screening survey and a study questionnaire. Exposed participants were defined as having been in contact with someone with a PCR-confirmed or clinician-diagnosed COVID-19 case within 2 weeks of study entry. In the prospective study, mobile phlebotomists collected whole blood, serum and a nasopharyngeal or oropharyngeal swab from each participant. Prospective study participants could optionally give additional blood draws and questionnaires over an approximately two-month period. Before DNA extraction, blood samples from the prospective study were shipped at room temperature or frozen. The germline V gene (reference sequence) sets CDR1 to SGHNT and CDR2 to YYREEE. The V and J ends are trimmed by 0 bases and 6 bases, leaving 7 bases between them. The CDR3 contains 13 residues, cysteine and phenylalanine counted. Kept here is only the CDR3 DNA, which spans 39 bases and is read in frame from base 1.

The sequencing input was PBMCs or T cells enriched from blood (not recorded which). The rearranged chain carries TRBV5-4 and TRBJ2-1, and possibly TRBD2, on 6 matching bases. The source of this sequence is a woman aged 40 to 50 who had been exposed to COVID-19. The CDR3 amino acid sequence is: CASSLAGGNEQFF. In nucleotides, the sequence is TGTGCCAGCAGCTTGGCCGGGGGCAATGAGCAGTTCTTC.